This T cell receptor beta chain was found in a study of T-cell reconstitution after alpha-beta-depleted transplantation in children. The CDR3 loop spans 13 amino acids. Trimming stripped 0 bases from V and 3 bases from J, with 7 bases between. CDR1 is SGHRS, CDR2 YFSETQ, per germline. On this clonotype: What it binds is not known.

Study-wide results and limits: Reportedly, only several hundred clones from non-depleted graft cells drove alpha-beta T-cell counts at about two months. Counts and diversity of T cells one year after transplant came mostly from newly produced T cells.

Construction of the TCRbeta library involved unique molecular identifiers. TCRdb fed the PCR reads into MiXCR, producing one record per CDR3 protein. Of 600,000 to 800,000 distinct CDR3 sequences in the sample, about an eighth were seen once. The V gene is TRBV5-1, the J gene TRBJ2-7; the D is unclear. The clonotype was recovered from a girl aged 2-10 years with congenital amegakaryocytic thrombocytopenia, due to receive a stem cell transplant. This specimen consisted of PBMCs, obtained before TCRalphabeta/CD19-depleted stem cell transplant. The CDR3 spells CASSLEGHYEQYF. DNA for the CDR3: TGCGCCAGCAGCTTGGAAGGTCACTACGAGCAGTACTTC.